Sequencing of this T cell receptor beta chain was carried out in a study of shared clonotypes between healthy human individuals. Looking at the study overall: Three men and a couple of women, aged 18 to 49, were donors. Whole-study findings and limits: Clonotypes shared by all four donors outscored non-shared clonotypes in generation probability. The study drew on few donors, limiting represented genetic and exposure-history diversity.

As for this clone: Its cognate antigen is unknown.

Germline CDR1 LNHDA, CDR2 SQIVND (reference sequence). The CDR3 has 17 residues. Trimming removed 3 bases from V and 6 bases from J; junction bases left unmatched: 13. The naive CD8 fraction comprised CD45RO-negative cells positively selected for CCR7 and excluded terminally differentiated effector memory CD45RA+ cells. The data were produced by immunoSEQ multiplex PCR, yet TCRdb's version contains in-frame clones alone and is incomplete. The table lists approximately 650,000 clones, about 95% of them singletons, with 0.095% to 0.12% in the top ten. Sequenced: naive CD8+ T cells sorted from blood. The chain employs TRBV19 and TRBJ2-7, with 11 bases matching TRBD2. The sequence derives from a woman in her twenties or thirties in good health. The DNA of the CDR3 is TGTGCCAGTAGTATCCTCTATTCGACTAGCGGGATCGGCGAGCAGTACTTC. As protein: CASSILYSTSGIGEQYF.